The 17 T cell receptor beta chains below come from one sample, sequenced in a study of response to subunit inactivated influenza vaccine. Via MiXCR, TCRdb re-called the RT-PCR reads, giving one row per CDR3 protein. The table has roughly 710,000 distinct CDR3 sequences, around 15% seen once. This sample comprised PBMCs from blood, obtained roughly 15 days before vaccination. These receptor sequences come from a man aged 50-60 years who received an inactivated influenza vaccine.

The chain has TRBV4-3 and TRBJ2-1; D is possibly TRBD2 (5 bases). This CDR3 has 13 residues. The V gene's germline CDR1 is LGHNA and CDR2 YSLEER. V lost 0 bases and J 10 bases, leaving 10 bases between the germline ends. This CDR3 is CASSQDNRGEQFF. Here the CDR3 DNA reads TGCGCCAGCAGCCAAGATAACCGGGGAGAGCAGTTCTTC.

The chain couples TRBV5-1 to TRBJ2-7, with unresolved D. This CDR3 has 13 residues. Between the trimmed V and J ends, which lost 3 bases and 4 bases, there was a span of 11 bases. Germline CDR1 and CDR2: SGHRS and YFSETQ. The CDR3 is CASSYGPSYEQYF. The CDR3 nucleotides are TGCGCCAGCAGCTACGGACCCTCTTACGAGCAGTACTTC. Supplemented by reference TRBV5-1 and TRBJ2-7, the full variable domain reads KAGVTQTPRYLIKTRGQQVTLSCSPISGHRSVSWYQQTPGQGLQFLFEYFSETQRNKGNFPGRFSGRQFSNSRSEMNVSTLELGDSALYLCASSYGPSYEQYFGPGTRLTVT.

This clonotype was picked up a small number of times. The rearrangement joins TRBV7-9 to TRBJ1-1, with D perhaps matching TRBD1 (5 bases). The CDR3 has 14 amino acids. Germline loops: CDR1 SEHNR, CDR2 FQNEAQ (reference sequence). V lost 3 bases and J 4 bases, leaving 12 bases between the germline ends. CDR3 DNA: TGTGCCAGCAGCTTCCCACGGGACCCCACTGAAGCTTTCTTT. It codes for CASSFPRDPTEAFF.

Many counts were recorded for this clonotype. The chain recombines TRBV4-2 with TRBJ2-7, with D possibly TRBD2 on 6 matching bases. V was trimmed by 3 bases and J by 2 bases, leaving 11 bases between them. Germline CDR1 LGHNA, CDR2 YNFKEQ. The CDR3 has 14 amino acids. CDR3 nucleotides: TGTGCCAGCAGCCATCTAGCGCCCACCTACGAGCAGTACTTC. Encoded protein: CASSHLAPTYEQYF.

At least ten counts were recorded for this clonotype. V is TRBV5-1 and J is TRBJ1-1, with 8 bases lining up with TRBD1. Germline CDR1 reads SGHRS; CDR2 reads YFSETQ. Germline trimming cut 4 bases from V and 1 base from J; bases unmatched to any gene: 3. This CDR3 contains 14 residues. The CDR3 protein is CASSPGQENTEAFF. In nucleotides, the CDR3 is TGCGCCAGCAGCCCGGGACAGGAGAACACTGAAGCTTTCTTT. The full variable domain, rest sourced from reference TRBV5-1 and TRBJ1-1, is KAGVTQTPRYLIKTRGQQVTLSCSPISGHRSVSWYQQTPGQGLQFLFEYFSETQRNKGNFPGRFSGRQFSNSRSEMNVSTLELGDSALYLCASSPGQENTEAFFGQGTRLTVV.

This chain links TRBV7-9 with TRBJ2-1, with D perhaps matching TRBD2 (5 bases). CDR1 and CDR2 (germline): SEHNR, FQNEAQ (reference sequence). The CDR3 has 14 residues. V was cut by 1 base and J by 7 bases, with 11 bases left in between. CDR3 nucleotide sequence: TGTGCCAGCAGCTTAGTAGGACCGGGGAATGAGCAGTTCTTC. This gives the protein CASSLVGPGNEQFF.

This clonotype was found a few times. This chain uses TRBV4-1 with TRBJ2-1; 7 bases match TRBD2. The CDR3 totals 16 residues. Unmatched junction bases numbered 8, after V lost 4 bases and J lost 2 bases. The germline CDR1 and CDR2 sequences are MGHRA and YSYEKL. The CDR3 DNA reads as TGCGCCAGCAGCCGAACTAGCGACCCGGCCTACAATGAGCAGTTCTTC. Protein sequence: CASSRTSDPAYNEQFF.

This chain joins TRBV20-1 and TRBJ2-3, with D perhaps TRBD2 (5 bases). CDR3 length equals 12 residues. V was clipped by 6 bases and J by 8 bases, with 15 bases between them. Germline V CDR1 and CDR2: DFQATT, SNEGSKA (reference sequence). For the CDR3, the DNA is TGCAGTGCCCCGGCCCTGGACTTTACGCAGTATTTT. Protein product: CSAPALDFTQYF.

The chain has TRBV12-3 or TRBV12-4 and TRBJ2-7; the D gene is possibly TRBD1 (6 bases). The germline V and J ends were trimmed by 5 bases and 6 bases, with 20 bases remaining between them. This CDR3 region has 15 residues. Here the CDR3 reads CASSLTAQQGAEQYF. DNA of the CDR3: TGTGCCAGCAGTCTAACTGCCCAACAGGGAGCCGAGCAGTACTTC.

This clonotype was observed many times. In nucleotides, the CDR3 is TGTGCCAGCAGTTTTAACCGGGATCAGCCCCAGCATTTT. Protein sequence: CASSFNRDQPQHF. V gene TRBV12-3 or TRBV12-4 combines with J gene TRBJ1-5; D not resolved. This CDR3 has 13 amino acids. Between the trimmed V and J ends, which lost 3 bases and 5 bases, there was a span of 8 bases.

The gene calls are TRBV30 and TRBJ2-1; D gene unclear. This CDR3 comprises 12 residues. Germline loops: CDR1 GTSNPN, CDR2 SVGIG (reference sequence). V was shortened by 3 bases and J by 9 bases, with 12 bases between the two germline ends. The CDR3 reads CAWRVLKREQFF. The CDR3 DNA reads TGTGCCTGGAGGGTTTTAAAGCGTGAGCAGTTCTTC.

This clonotype was picked up many times. The chain carries TRBV5-1 and TRBJ2-2; the match to TRBD1 covers 7 bases. Germline values: CDR1 SGHRS, CDR2 YFSETQ. J was trimmed by 1 base and V by 4 bases; bases with no gene match: 4. CDR3 length: 15 residues. The CDR3 DNA sequence: TGCGCCAGCAGCCCCAGGACAGGGAACACCGGGGAGCTGTTTTTT. Amino acid sequence: CASSPRTGNTGELFF.

This sequence joins TRBV28 and TRBJ2-7, with D unresolved. The germline gives CDR1 MDHEN, CDR2 SYDVKM. The CDR3 runs 13 residues. V lost 6 bases to trimming and J lost 3 bases, with 12 bases between them. The CDR3 DNA reads TGTGCCAGCAGCACGGGCCGAAACTACGAGCAGTACTTC. Amino acids: CASSTGRNYEQYF.

The chain couples TRBV6-2 or TRBV6-3 to TRBJ2-3; no definite D call. V shed 2 bases and J shed 10 bases, with 13 bases lying between them. The CDR3 has 13 residues. Germline assignment: CDR1 MNHEY and CDR2 SVGEGT. The CDR3 region has the DNA TGTGCCAGCAGTTACACGTGGGGTGTCGCGCAGTATTTT. This translates into CASSYTWGVAQYF.

This clonotype showed up many times. The genes are TRBV29-1 and TRBJ2-7, with 7 positions matching TRBD1. This CDR3 has 15 amino acids. Per the germline V gene, CDR1 is SQVTM and CDR2 is ANQGSEA. With 1 base clipped from V and 4 bases from J, the junction kept 10 bases outside the gene matches. In DNA, the CDR3 is TGCAGCGTTGAAGGTCGGTCAGGGGGTACGTACGAGCAGTACTTC. Amino acids: CSVEGRSGGTYEQYF.

This clonotype was observed many times. V and J are TRBV29-1 and TRBJ2-5; 8 bases match TRBD2. The CDR3 is made up of 15 amino acids. In germline, CDR1 is SQVTM, CDR2 ANQGSEA. V shed 1 base, J shed 3 bases, and the junction held 7 bases outside the gene matches. CDR3 amino acids: CSVEGLAIPEETQYF. In DNA form, the CDR3 reads TGCAGCGTTGAAGGACTAGCGATACCTGAAGAGACCCAGTACTTC.

CDR3 DNA: TGTGCCAGCAGTTTCGAAGCGGCCAAGGGGCACGAGCAGTACTTC. Its protein product is CASSFEAAKGHEQYF. The J gene is TRBJ2-7, the V gene TRBV12-3 or TRBV12-4; TRBD1 or TRBD2 may be the D gene (5 bases each). This CDR3 comprises 15 residues. V lost 3 bases and J lost 5, with 17 bases in between.